The present T cell receptor (beta chain) was sequenced within a study of blood T cell repertoires in COVID-19. The wider study: Samples taken during acute and convalescent COVID-19 were collected in the United States, Italy and Spain. PBMCs, B-cell-depleted T cells, or T cells provided the cDNA or gDNA that made up the material.

Some clones are missing from TCRdb's copy, which holds only in-frame ones; the method was immunoSEQ multiplex PCR. The sample contains around 100,000 clones, approximately 89% of which appear only once. The CDR3 consists of 17 residues. Germline V CDR1 and CDR2: SGHTA, FQGNSA. Between the trimmed V and J ends, which lost 2 bases and 4 bases, there was a span of 18 bases. This receptor was taken from a human donor in a cohort sampled during active COVID-19. The V and J genes are TRBV7-2 and TRBJ1-3; D is possibly TRBD1 (5 bases). Sequencing input: peripheral blood. The CDR3 DNA sequence: TGTGCCAGCAGCTTAATTTGGGGGAGAGCGGGAGGAAACACCATATATTTT. Translated, it gives CASSLIWGRAGGNTIYF.